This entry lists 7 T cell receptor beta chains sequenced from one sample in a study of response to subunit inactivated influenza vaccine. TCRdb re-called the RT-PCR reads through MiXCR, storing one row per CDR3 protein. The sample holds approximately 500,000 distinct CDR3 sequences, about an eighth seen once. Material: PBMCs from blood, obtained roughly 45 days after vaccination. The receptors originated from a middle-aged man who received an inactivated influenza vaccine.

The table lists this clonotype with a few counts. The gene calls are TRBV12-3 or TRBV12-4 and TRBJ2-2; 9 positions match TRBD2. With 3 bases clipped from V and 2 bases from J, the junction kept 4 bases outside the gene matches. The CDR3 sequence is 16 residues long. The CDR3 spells CASSFSGGRNTGELFF. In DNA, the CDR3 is TGTGCCAGCAGTTTTAGCGGGGGACGAAACACCGGGGAGCTGTTTTTT.

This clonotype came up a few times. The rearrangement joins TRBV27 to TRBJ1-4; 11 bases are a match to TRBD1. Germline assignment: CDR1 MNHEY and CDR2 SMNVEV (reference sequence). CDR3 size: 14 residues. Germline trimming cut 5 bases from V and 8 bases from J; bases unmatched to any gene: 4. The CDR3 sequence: CASSTGQGEEKLFF. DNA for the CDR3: TGTGCCAGCAGTACGGGACAGGGGGAGGAAAAACTGTTTTTT.

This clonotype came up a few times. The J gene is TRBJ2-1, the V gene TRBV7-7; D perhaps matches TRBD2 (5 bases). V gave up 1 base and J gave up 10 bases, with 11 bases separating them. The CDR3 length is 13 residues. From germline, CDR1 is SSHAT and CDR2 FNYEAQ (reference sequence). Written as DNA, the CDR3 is TGTGCCAGCAGCTTAGATACTAGGACCGAGCAGTTCTTC. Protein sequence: CASSLDTRTEQFF.

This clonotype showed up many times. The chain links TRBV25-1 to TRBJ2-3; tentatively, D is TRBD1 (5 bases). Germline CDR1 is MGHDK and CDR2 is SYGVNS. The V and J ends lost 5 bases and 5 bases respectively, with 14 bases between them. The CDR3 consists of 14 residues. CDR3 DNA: TGTGCCAGCAGTAGACAGTGGCAGGGAGATACGCAGTATTTT. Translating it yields CASSRQWQGDTQYF. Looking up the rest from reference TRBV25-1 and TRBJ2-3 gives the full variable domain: EADIYQTPRYLVIGTGKKITLECSQTMGHDKMYWYQQDPGMELHLIHYSYGVNSTEKGDLSSESTVSRIRTEHFPLTLESARPSHTSQYLCASSRQWQGDTQYFGPGTRLTVL.

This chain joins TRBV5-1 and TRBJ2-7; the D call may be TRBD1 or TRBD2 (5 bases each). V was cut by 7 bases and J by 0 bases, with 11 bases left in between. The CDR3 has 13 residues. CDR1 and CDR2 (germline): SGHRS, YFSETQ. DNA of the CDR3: TGCGCCAGCCATAATGGGGGCTCCTACGAGCAGTACTTC. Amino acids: CASHNGGSYEQYF.

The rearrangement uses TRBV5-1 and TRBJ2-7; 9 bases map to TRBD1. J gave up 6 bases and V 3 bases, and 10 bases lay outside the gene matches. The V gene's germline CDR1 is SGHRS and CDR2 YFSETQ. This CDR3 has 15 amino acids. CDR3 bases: TGCGCCAGCAGCTCAGGTGGGACAGGGAATGCCGAGCAGTACTTC. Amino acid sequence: CASSSGGTGNAEQYF.

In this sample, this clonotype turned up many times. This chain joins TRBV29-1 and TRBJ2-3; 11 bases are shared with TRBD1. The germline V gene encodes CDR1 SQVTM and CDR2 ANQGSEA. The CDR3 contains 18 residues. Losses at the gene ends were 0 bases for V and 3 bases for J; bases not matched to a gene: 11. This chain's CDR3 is CSVEDPAGQGGKTDTQYF. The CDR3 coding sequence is TGCAGCGTTGAAGATCCCGCGGGACAGGGGGGCAAAACAGATACGCAGTATTTT.